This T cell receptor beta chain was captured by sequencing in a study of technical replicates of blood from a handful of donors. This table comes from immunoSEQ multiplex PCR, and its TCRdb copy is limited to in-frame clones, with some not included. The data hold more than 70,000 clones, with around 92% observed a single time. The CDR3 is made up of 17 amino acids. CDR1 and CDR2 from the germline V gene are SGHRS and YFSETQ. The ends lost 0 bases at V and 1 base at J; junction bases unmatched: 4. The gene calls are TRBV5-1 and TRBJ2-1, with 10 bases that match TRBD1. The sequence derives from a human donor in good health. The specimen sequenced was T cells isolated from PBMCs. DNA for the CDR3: TGCGCCAGCAGCTTGGGCGACAGGGGGCAATCCTACAATGAGCAGTTCTTC. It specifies CASSLGDRGQSYNEQFF.